The 18 T cell receptor beta chains in this list originate from one sample, sequenced in a study of CD4 T cells in relation to SARS-CoV-2 and coronaviruses. The unexposed donors gave CD4+ T cells in about 2011-2018, prior to COVID-19. CD4+ T cells were isolated from the cells after more than 8 days of culture. TCRdb's copy holds only in-frame clones and misses some; the assay was immunoSEQ multiplex PCR. The table lists 20,000 or so clones, over 70% of them singletons. The antigens for these receptors are not known. The sequenced material came from CD4+ T cells from PBMCs, cultured in vitro. The receptor set was obtained from a human donor in good health.

V and J are TRBV4-3 and TRBJ1-6, with D possibly being TRBD1 (5 bases). CDR1 LGHNA and CDR2 YSLEER come from the germline V gene. The ends were cut back, 10 bases at V and 4 bases at J, with 14 bases in the middle. This CDR3 has 14 residues. Here the CDR3 DNA reads TGCGCCACTCGTCCGGGACTGTATAATTCACCCCTCCACTTT. Translating gives CATRPGLYNSPLHF.

Written as DNA, the CDR3 is TGTGCCAGCAGCTTAGTGGTGGTACCGGACTACGAGCAGTACTTC. Encoded protein: CASSLVVVPDYEQYF. The chain uses TRBV7-2 and TRBJ2-7; D is unclear. V gave up 1 base and J gave up 3 bases, with 13 bases separating them. The CDR3 extends over 15 amino acids. CDR1 is SGHTA, CDR2 FQGNSA, per germline.

This clone showed up just once. The chain has TRBV7-9 and TRBJ1-1; no reliable D call. Germline CDR1 reads SEHNR; CDR2 reads FQNEAQ (reference sequence). Trimming pared 7 bases from V and 1 base from J, leaving 16 bases between. The CDR3 contains 15 residues. CDR3 sequence: CASNFGRLENTEAFF. CDR3 DNA: TGTGCCAGCAACTTCGGACGCCTGGAGAACACTGAAGCTTTCTTT.

The chain uses TRBV25-1 and TRBJ2-7, with D perhaps TRBD2 (6 bases). CDR1 MGHDK and CDR2 SYGVNS come from the germline V gene. V dropped 3 bases and J dropped 0 bases, with 9 bases sitting between them. The CDR3 consists of 14 residues. The CDR3 DNA sequence: TGTGCCAGCAGTGAGGGGGGTCTCTCCTACGAGCAGTACTTC. Its protein is CASSEGGLSYEQYF.

This clone was found a few times. The V call is TRBV6-2 or TRBV6-3, the J call TRBJ1-1; D is uncertain. Per germline, CDR1 MNHEY and CDR2 SVGEGT. V was shortened by 2 bases and J by 7 bases, with 11 bases between the two germline ends. The CDR3 has 13 residues. The CDR3 DNA follows: TGTGCCAGCAGTTACAGGGCAGCCATTGAAGCTTTCTTT. Translated, it gives CASSYRAAIEAFF.

This clone came up once. The chain joins TRBV9 to TRBJ2-1; D unclear. CDR3 size: 15 residues. Germline CDR1 is SGDLS and CDR2 is YYNGEE. Trimming removed 3 bases from V and 0 bases from J, with 10 bases in between. The DNA for the CDR3 is TGTGCCAGCAGCGAACAAGGTAGCTCCTACAATGAGCAGTTCTTC. Translated, it gives CASSEQGSSYNEQFF. The entire variable domain, with the rest obtained from reference TRBV9 and TRBJ2-1, is as follows: DSGVTQTPKHLITATGQRVTLRCSPRSGDLSVYWYQQSLDQGLQFLIQYYNGEERAKGNILERFSAQQFPDLHSELNLSSLELGDSALYFCASSEQGSSYNEQFFGPGTRLTVL.

This chain's CDR3 is CASSLTGRAAPSSYNEQFF. As DNA, the CDR3 is TGTGCCAGCAGCTTAACCGGGAGGGCGGCCCCGAGCTCCTACAATGAGCAGTTCTTC. The chain couples TRBV11-2 to TRBJ2-1, with 8 bases aligning to TRBD2. Germline loops: CDR1 SGHAT, CDR2 FQNNGV. The CDR3 covers 19 residues. With 2 bases clipped from V and 0 bases from J, the junction kept 12 bases outside the gene matches.

This chain links TRBV28 with TRBJ1-2, with D possibly TRBD1 on 6 matching bases. V was pared by 4 bases and J by 4 bases, with 16 bases between. Germline CDR1 and CDR2: MDHEN and SYDVKM. The CDR3 consists of 15 residues. In nucleotides, the CDR3 is TGTGCCAGCAGTTCCCCGGCAGGGGAAGGCTATGGCTACACCTTC. Its protein product is CASSSPAGEGYGYTF.

This clone was seen more than once but under ten times. The V gene is TRBV19, the J gene TRBJ2-5, with 9 bases identical to TRBD1. The CDR3 consists of 15 residues. The germline V gene encodes CDR1 LNHDA and CDR2 SQIVND (reference sequence). The V gene end was trimmed by 5 bases and the J gene end by 2 bases; junction bases not matched to a gene: 6. The CDR3 DNA reads TGTGCCAGTAGTTCAACCGGGACAGGGCAAGAGACCCAGTACTTC. Its protein is CASSSTGTGQETQYF.

V usage is TRBV19 and J usage is TRBJ2-6; possibly TRBD1 or TRBD2 for D (5 bases each). Germline V gene lookup returns CDR1 LNHDA and CDR2 SQIVND (reference sequence). V dropped 11 bases and J dropped 2 bases, with 13 bases sitting between them. This CDR3 comprises 14 residues. The CDR3 DNA sequence: TGTGCCGTCGGGACGTTGGCTGGGGCCAACGTCCTGACTTTC. Translated: CAVGTLAGANVLTF.

This chain joins TRBV6-2 or TRBV6-3 and TRBJ1-2; no clear D gene. V was clipped by 4 bases and J by 5 bases, with 14 bases between them. Germline V gives CDR1 MNHEY, CDR2 SVGEGT. This CDR3 is built from 14 residues. The CDR3 loop reads CASSFEHGRYGYTF. For the CDR3, the DNA is TGTGCCAGCAGTTTCGAACACGGGAGATATGGCTACACCTTC.

V is TRBV5-1 and J is TRBJ2-3, with 11 bases identical to TRBD1. The CDR3 loop spans 17 amino acids. Trimming at V came to 3 bases and at J to 0 bases, leaving 6 bases not matched to a gene. Per germline, CDR1 SGHRS and CDR2 YFSETQ. The CDR3 sequence: CASSWTGGLTSTDTQYF. The CDR3 DNA is TGCGCCAGCAGCTGGACAGGGGGCCTTACTAGCACAGATACGCAGTATTTT.

This rearrangement joins TRBV30 to TRBJ2-3; D gene uncertain. CDR3 length: 13 amino acids. Germline lookup yields CDR1 GTSNPN and CDR2 SVGIG (reference sequence). V was shortened by 4 bases and J by 0 bases, with 8 bases between the two germline ends. The DNA of the CDR3 is TGTGCCTGGACGCGTGGGAGCACAGATACGCAGTATTTT. This translates into CAWTRGSTDTQYF.

This chain connects TRBV11-2 to TRBJ2-3; TRBD2 matches at 8 bases. After removal of 3 bases from V and 3 bases from J, the junction contained 8 bases not matched to a gene. There are 16 residues in the CDR3. CDR1 and CDR2 (germline): SGHAT, FQNNGV. The CDR3 loop is CASSLGTSMRTDTQYF. The CDR3 DNA is TGTGCCAGCAGCTTGGGGACTAGTATGAGGACAGATACGCAGTATTTT. Together with reference TRBV11-2 and TRBJ2-3, the CDR3 gives the full variable domain: EAGVAQSPRYKIIEKRQSVAFWCNPISGHATLYWYQQILGQGPKLLIQFQNNGVVDDSQLPKDRFSAERLKGVDSTLKIQPAKLEDSAVYLCASSLGTSMRTDTQYFGPGTRLTVL.

This chain connects TRBV5-1 to TRBJ2-1, with TRBD2 identical over 12 bases. Losses at the gene ends were 1 base for V and 4 bases for J; bases not matched to a gene: 3. The germline CDR1 and CDR2 sequences are SGHRS and YFSETQ. This CDR3 has 16 amino acids. Written as DNA, the CDR3 is TGCGCCAGCAGCTTGTCTAGCGGGGGGGAGTACAATGAGCAGTTCTTC. It codes for CASSLSSGGEYNEQFF. The full variable domain, completed using reference TRBV5-1 and TRBJ2-1, is KAGVTQTPRYLIKTRGQQVTLSCSPISGHRSVSWYQQTPGQGLQFLFEYFSETQRNKGNFPGRFSGRQFSNSRSEMNVSTLELGDSALYLCASSLSSGGEYNEQFFGPGTRLTVL.

This rearrangement joins TRBV11-2 to TRBJ1-2, with 9 bases aligning to TRBD1. Losses at the gene ends were 4 bases for V and 6 bases for J; bases not matched to a gene: 18. CDR1 is SGHAT and CDR2 is FQNNGV in the germline V gene. The CDR3 consists of 18 residues. The CDR3 region is CASSSTFQFIQGADGYTF. CDR3 in DNA: TGTGCCAGCAGCTCTACCTTCCAATTTATACAGGGGGCGGATGGCTACACCTTC.

In this sample, this clone turned up a few times. The rearrangement uses TRBV27 and TRBJ2-5; D ambiguous. The CDR3 extends over 12 amino acids. Deletions cut 5 bases from V and 5 bases from J, with 9 bases between. Germline CDR1 is MNHEY and CDR2 is SMNVEV (reference sequence). The CDR3 spells CASSTSGETQYF. The DNA for the CDR3 is TGTGCCAGCAGTACGTCCGGGGAGACCCAGTACTTC.

The J gene is TRBJ1-2, the V gene TRBV6-5; TRBD1 matches 9 bases. The germline CDR1 and CDR2 sequences are MNHEY and SVGAGI. Trimming at V came to 0 bases and at J to 4 bases, leaving 6 bases not matched to a gene. CDR3 size: 16 residues. This CDR3 is CASSYSGTGGSYGYTF. CDR3 DNA sequence: TGTGCCAGCAGTTACTCGGGCACAGGGGGCTCCTATGGCTACACCTTC.